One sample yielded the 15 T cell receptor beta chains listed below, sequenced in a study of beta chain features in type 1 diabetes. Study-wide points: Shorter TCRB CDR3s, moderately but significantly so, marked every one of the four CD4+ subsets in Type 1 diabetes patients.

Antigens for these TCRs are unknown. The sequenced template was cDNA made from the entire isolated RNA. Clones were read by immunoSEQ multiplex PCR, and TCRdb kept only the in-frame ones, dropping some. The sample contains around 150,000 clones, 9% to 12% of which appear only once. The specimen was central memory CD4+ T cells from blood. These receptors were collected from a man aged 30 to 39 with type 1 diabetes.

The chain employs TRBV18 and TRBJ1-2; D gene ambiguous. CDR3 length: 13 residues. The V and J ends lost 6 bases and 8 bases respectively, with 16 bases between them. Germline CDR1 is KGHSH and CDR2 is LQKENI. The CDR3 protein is CASSQDPTRGYTF. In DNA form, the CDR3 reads TGTGCCAGCTCCCAAGACCCGACTCGGGGCTACACCTTC.

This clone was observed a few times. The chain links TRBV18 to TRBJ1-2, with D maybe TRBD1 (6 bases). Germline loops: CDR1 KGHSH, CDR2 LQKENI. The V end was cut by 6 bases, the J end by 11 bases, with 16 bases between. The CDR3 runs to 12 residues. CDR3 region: CASSLDSQIYTF. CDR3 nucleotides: TGTGCCAGCTCTCTGGACAGCCAAATTTACACCTTC.

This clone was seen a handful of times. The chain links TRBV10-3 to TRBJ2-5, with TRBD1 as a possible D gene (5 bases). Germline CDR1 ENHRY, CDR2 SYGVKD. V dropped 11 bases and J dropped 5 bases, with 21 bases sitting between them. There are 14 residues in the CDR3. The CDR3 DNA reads TGTGCCTCCCTGAACCCGCAAGGGGCGGAGACCCAGTACTTC. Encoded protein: CASLNPQGAETQYF.

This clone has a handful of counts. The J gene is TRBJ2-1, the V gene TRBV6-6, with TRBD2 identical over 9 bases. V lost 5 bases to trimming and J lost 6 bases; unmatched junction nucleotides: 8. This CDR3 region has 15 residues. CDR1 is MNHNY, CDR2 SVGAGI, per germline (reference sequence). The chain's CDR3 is CASSRKREDANEQFF. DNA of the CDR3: TGTGCCAGCAGTCGTAAGCGGGAGGACGCCAATGAGCAGTTCTTC.

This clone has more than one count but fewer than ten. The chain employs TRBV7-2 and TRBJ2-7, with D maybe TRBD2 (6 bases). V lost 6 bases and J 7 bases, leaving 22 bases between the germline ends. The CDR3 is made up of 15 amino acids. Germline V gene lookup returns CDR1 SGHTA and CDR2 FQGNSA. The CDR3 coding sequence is TGTGCCAGCAGAATAGACAGCGGGCCTGCTTCGGAGCAGTACTTC. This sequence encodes CASRIDSGPASEQYF.

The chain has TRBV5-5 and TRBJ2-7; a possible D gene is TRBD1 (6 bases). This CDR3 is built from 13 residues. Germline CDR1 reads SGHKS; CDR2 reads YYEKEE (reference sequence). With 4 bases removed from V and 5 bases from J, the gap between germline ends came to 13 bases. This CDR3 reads CASSKGVFDEQYF. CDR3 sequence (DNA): TGTGCCAGCAGCAAGGGGGTTTTCGACGAGCAGTACTTC.

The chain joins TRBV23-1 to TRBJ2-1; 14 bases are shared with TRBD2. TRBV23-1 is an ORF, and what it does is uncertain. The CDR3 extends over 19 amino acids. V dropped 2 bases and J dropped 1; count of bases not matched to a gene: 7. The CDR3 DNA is TGCGCCAGCAGTCAAGCGGGACTAGCGGGAGTCCAGTCCTACAATGAGCAGTTCTTC. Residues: CASSQAGLAGVQSYNEQFF.

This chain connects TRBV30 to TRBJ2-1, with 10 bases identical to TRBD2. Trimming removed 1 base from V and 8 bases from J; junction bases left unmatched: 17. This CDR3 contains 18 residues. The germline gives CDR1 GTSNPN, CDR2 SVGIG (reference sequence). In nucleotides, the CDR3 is TGTGCCTGGAGTGGATGGGCTAGCGGGAGTAGTGTAGTACATGAGCAGTTCTTC. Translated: CAWSGWASGSSVVHEQFF.

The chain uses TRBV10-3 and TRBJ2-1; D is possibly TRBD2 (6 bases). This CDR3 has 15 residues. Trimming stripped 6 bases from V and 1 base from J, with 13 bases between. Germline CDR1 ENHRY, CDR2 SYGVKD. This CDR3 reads CAIRNSAGSYNEQFF. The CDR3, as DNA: TGTGCCATCAGAAATAGTGCGGGGTCCTACAATGAGCAGTTCTTC.

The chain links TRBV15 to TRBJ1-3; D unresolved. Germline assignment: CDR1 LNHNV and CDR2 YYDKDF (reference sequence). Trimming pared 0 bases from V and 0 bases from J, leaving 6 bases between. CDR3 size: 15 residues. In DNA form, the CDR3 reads TGTGCCACCAGCAGAGAGTGGGCCTCTGGAAACACCATATATTTT. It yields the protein CATSREWASGNTIYF.

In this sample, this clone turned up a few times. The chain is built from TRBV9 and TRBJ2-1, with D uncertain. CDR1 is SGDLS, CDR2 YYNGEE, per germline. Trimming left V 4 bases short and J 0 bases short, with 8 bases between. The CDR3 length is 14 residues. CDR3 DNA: TGTGCCAGCAGCCGCGGAAACTCCTACAATGAGCAGTTCTTC. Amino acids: CASSRGNSYNEQFF.

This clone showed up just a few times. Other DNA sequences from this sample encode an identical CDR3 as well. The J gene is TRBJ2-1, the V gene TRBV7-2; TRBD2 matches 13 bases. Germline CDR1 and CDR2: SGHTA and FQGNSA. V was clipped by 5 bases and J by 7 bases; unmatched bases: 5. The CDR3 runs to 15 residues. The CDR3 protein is CASSPRLAGGNEQFF. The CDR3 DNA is TGTGCCAGCAGCCCACGACTAGCGGGAGGAAATGAGCAGTTCTTC.

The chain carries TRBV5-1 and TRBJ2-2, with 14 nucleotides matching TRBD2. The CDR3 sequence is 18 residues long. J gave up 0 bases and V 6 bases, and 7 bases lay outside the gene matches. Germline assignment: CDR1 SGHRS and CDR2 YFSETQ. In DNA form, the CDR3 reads TGCGCCAGCACCCGGACTAGCGGGAGGATAGCGAACACCGGGGAGCTGTTTTTT. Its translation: CASTRTSGRIANTGELFF. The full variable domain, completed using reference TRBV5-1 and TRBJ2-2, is KAGVTQTPRYLIKTRGQQVTLSCSPISGHRSVSWYQQTPGQGLQFLFEYFSETQRNKGNFPGRFSGRQFSNSRSEMNVSTLELGDSALYLCASTRTSGRIANTGELFFGEGSRLTVL.

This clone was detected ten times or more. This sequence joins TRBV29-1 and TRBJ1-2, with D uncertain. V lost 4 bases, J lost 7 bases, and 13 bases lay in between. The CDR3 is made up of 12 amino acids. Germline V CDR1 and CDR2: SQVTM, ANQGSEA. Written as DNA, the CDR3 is TGCAGCGTTGGCGGTGGATTAGCTGGCTACACCTTC. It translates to CSVGGGLAGYTF. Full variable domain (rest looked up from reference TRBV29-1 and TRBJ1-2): SAVISQKPSRDICQRGTSLTIQCQVDSQVTMMFWYRQQPGQSLTLIATANQGSEATYESGFVIDKFPISRPNLTFSTLTVSNMSPEDSSIYLCSVGGGLAGYTFGSGTRLTVV.

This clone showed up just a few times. The CDR3 DNA reads as TGCGCCAGCAGCCAAGATTACACTATGAACACTGAAGCTTTCTTT. This sequence encodes CASSQDYTMNTEAFF. The V and J genes are TRBV4-3 and TRBJ1-1; the D is unclear. There are 15 residues in the CDR3. The V end was cut by 0 bases, the J end by 0 bases, with 8 bases between. Germline CDR1 LGHNA, CDR2 YSLEER.